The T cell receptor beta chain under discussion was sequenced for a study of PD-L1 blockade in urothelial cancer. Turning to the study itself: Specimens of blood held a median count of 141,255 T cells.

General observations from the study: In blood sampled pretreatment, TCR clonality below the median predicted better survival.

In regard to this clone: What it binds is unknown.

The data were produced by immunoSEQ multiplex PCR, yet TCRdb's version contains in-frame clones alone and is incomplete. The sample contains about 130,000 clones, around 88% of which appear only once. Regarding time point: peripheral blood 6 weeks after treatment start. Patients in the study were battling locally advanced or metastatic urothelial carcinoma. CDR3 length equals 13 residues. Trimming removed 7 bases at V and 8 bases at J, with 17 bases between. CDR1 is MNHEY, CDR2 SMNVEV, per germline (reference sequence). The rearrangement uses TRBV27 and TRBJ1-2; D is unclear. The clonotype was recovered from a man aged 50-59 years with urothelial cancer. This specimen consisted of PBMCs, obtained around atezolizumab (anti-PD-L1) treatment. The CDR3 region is CASMTRIRPGYTF. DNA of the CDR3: TGTGCCAGCATGACGCGGATTCGGCCGGGCTACACCTTC.